A single sample is the source of the 2 T cell receptor beta chains below, sequenced in a study of blood T cell repertoires in COVID-19. Assay: immunoSEQ multiplex PCR; the TCRdb copy retains only in-frame clones and omits some. This sample has approximately 490,000 clones, with about 90% found just once. Sequenced material: PBMCs or T cells enriched from blood (not recorded which). Receptors were obtained from a woman under 30 who had recovered from COVID-19.

The chain recombines TRBV6-5 with TRBJ1-3; D gene uncertain. Germline-derived CDR1 and CDR2 are MNHEY and SVGAGI. Trimming shortened V by 6 bases and J by 2 bases, and 14 bases separated the two germline ends. The CDR3 runs 15 residues. The CDR3 DNA reads as TGTGCCAGCAGCACCCGAATGTTAGCTGGAAACACCATATATTTT. This gives the protein CASSTRMLAGNTIYF.

This chain uses TRBV6-5 with TRBJ2-5; the match to TRBD2 covers 7 bases. The ends lost 11 bases at V and 5 bases at J; junction bases unmatched: 8. Germline V gene data show CDR1 as MNHEY and CDR2 as SVGAGI. The CDR3 extends over 12 amino acids. This CDR3 is CACGRGMETQYF. CDR3 in DNA: TGTGCCTGTGGGAGGGGTATGGAGACCCAGTACTTC.